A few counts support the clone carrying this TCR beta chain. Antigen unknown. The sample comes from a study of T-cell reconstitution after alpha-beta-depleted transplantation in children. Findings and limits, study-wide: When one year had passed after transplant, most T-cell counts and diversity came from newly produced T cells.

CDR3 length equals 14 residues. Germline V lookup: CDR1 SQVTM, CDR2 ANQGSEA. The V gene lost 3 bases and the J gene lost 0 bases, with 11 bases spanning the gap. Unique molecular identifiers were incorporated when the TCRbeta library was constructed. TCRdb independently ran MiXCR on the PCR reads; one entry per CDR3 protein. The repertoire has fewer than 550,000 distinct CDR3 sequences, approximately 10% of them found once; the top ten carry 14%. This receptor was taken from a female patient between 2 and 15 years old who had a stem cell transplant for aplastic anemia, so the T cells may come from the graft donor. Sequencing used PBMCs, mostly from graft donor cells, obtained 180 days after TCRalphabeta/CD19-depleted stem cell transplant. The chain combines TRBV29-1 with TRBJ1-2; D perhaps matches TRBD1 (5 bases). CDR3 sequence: CSVDYMGANYGYTF. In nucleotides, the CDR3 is TGCAGCGTTGATTACATGGGGGCTAACTATGGCTACACCTTC.